These T cell receptor beta chains were read from a single sample in a study of memory CD8 T cells in hepatitis C reinfection. Repertoires were generated with immunoSEQ multiplex PCR, while TCRdb's copy carries only in-frame clones and drops some. Of about 50,000 clones in the sample, around nine tenths were seen once. Sequenced input: naive CD8+ T cells sorted from blood. These receptor sequences come from a man aged 18 to 30 with hepatitis C virus infection. Both conserved end residues are part of each CDR3. The D gene is left open where the match is weak. Expanded clones are given a class, and other clones once, few, many or no size at all.

d_call: .
cdr3_length: 15
clone_size: .
v_call: TRBV19
j_call: TRBJ2-7
cdr3_aa: CASSPSGYSSYEQYF
cdr3_nt: TGTGCCAGTAGTCCAAGCGGCTATAGCTCCTACGAGCAGTACTTC

d_call: TRBD1
cdr3_length: 16
clone_size: once
v_call: TRBV7-2
j_call: TRBJ1-5
cdr3_aa: CASSLGTGGTHQPQHF
cdr3_nt: TGTGCCAGCAGCTTAGGGACAGGGGGTACCCATCAGCCCCAGCATTTT

d_call: .
cdr3_length: 13
clone_size: .
v_call: TRBV5-4
j_call: TRBJ2-3
cdr3_aa: CASSSRETDTQYF
cdr3_nt: TGTGCCAGCAGCTCCAGGGAAACAGATACGCAGTATTTT

d_call: TRBD1
cdr3_length: 13
clone_size: .
v_call: TRBV29-1
j_call: TRBJ2-7
cdr3_aa: CSVPSGQADGQYF
cdr3_nt: TGCAGCGTGCCTTCCGGACAGGCTGACGGGCAGTACTTC

d_call: .
cdr3_length: 15
clone_size: .
v_call: TRBV7-6
j_call: TRBJ2-1
cdr3_aa: CASSHRDSDYNEQFF
cdr3_nt: TGTGCCAGCAGCCACCGGGATTCCGACTACAATGAGCAGTTCTTC

d_call: .
cdr3_length: 12
clone_size: .
v_call: TRBV28
j_call: TRBJ2-7
cdr3_aa: CASSPIADEQYF
cdr3_nt: TGTGCCAGCAGTCCGATAGCGGACGAGCAGTACTTC

d_call: .
cdr3_length: 15
clone_size: .
v_call: TRBV27
j_call: TRBJ2-7
cdr3_aa: CASRAASPTNYEQYF
cdr3_nt: TGTGCCAGCAGGGCGGCGTCCCCAACGAACTACGAGCAGTACTTC

d_call: .
cdr3_length: 10
clone_size: .
v_call: TRBV29-1
j_call: TRBJ2-1
cdr3_aa: CSVLGHEQFF
cdr3_nt: TGCAGCGTTCTGGGCCATGAGCAGTTCTTC

d_call: .
cdr3_length: 13
clone_size: .
v_call: TRBV6-1
j_call: TRBJ1-1
cdr3_aa: CASRTRANTEAFF
cdr3_nt: TGTGCCAGCAGAACTAGGGCAAACACTGAAGCTTTCTTT

d_call: .
cdr3_length: 13
clone_size: .
v_call: TRBV7-9
j_call: TRBJ2-5
cdr3_aa: CASSLSWEETQYF
cdr3_nt: TGTGCCAGCAGTCTCTCATGGGAGGAGACCCAGTACTTC

d_call: TRBD1
cdr3_length: 17
clone_size: .
v_call: TRBV5-4
j_call: TRBJ2-1
cdr3_aa: CASSFKIAGQGVHEQFF
cdr3_nt: TGTGCCAGCAGCTTCAAAATAGCGGGACAGGGGGTTCATGAGCAGTTCTTC

d_call: TRBD2
cdr3_length: 18
clone_size: .
v_call: TRBV7-9
j_call: TRBJ2-7
cdr3_aa: CASSLAGLAGVFSYEQYF
cdr3_nt: TGTGCCAGCAGCTTAGCGGGACTAGCGGGAGTGTTCTCCTACGAGCAGTACTTC

d_call: TRBD2
cdr3_length: 15
clone_size: .
v_call: TRBV7-9
j_call: TRBJ2-1
cdr3_aa: CASSSPKREGNEQFF
cdr3_nt: TGTGCCAGCAGCTCACCAAAGCGGGAGGGAAATGAGCAGTTCTTC

d_call: .
cdr3_length: 16
clone_size: .
v_call: TRBV15
j_call: TRBJ1-1
cdr3_aa: CATSRDSNGGNTEAFF
cdr3_nt: TGTGCCACCAGCAGGGACTCCAATGGGGGCAACACTGAAGCTTTCTTT

d_call: .
cdr3_length: 17
clone_size: .
v_call: TRBV19
j_call: TRBJ2-3
cdr3_aa: CASSIDVSGRSTDTQYF
cdr3_nt: TGTGCCAGTAGTATAGATGTATCAGGGAGGTCCACAGATACGCAGTATTTT

d_call: .
cdr3_length: 13
clone_size: .
v_call: TRBV4-1
j_call: TRBJ2-3
cdr3_aa: CASSLAGTDTQYF
cdr3_nt: TGCGCCAGCAGCCTAGCGGGCACAGATACGCAGTATTTT